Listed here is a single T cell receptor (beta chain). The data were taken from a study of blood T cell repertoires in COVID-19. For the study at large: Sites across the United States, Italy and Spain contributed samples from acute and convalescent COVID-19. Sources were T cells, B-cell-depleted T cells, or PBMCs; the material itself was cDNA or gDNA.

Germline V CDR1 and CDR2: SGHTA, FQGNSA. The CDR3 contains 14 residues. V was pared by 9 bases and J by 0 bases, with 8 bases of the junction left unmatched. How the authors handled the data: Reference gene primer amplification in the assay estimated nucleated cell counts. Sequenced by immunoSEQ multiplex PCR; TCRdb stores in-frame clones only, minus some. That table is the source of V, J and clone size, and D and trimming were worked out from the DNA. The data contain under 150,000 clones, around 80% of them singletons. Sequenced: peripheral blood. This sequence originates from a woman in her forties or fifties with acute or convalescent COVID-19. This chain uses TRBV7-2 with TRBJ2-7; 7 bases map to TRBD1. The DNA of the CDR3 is TGTGCCAGTACCAGGGGGACCCCCTCCTACGAGCAGTACTTC. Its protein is CASTRGTPSYEQYF.